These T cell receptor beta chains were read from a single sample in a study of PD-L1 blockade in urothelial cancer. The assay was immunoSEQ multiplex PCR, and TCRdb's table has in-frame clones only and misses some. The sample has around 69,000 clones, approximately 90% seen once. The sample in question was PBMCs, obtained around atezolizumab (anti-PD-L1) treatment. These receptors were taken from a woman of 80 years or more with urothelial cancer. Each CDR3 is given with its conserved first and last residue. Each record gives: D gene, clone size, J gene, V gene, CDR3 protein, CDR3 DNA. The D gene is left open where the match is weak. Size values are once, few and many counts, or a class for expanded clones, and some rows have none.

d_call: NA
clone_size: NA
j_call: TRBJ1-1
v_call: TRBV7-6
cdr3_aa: CASSSQTGTNTEAFF
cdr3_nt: TGTGCCAGCAGCTCTCAGACAGGTACCAACACTGAAGCTTTCTTT

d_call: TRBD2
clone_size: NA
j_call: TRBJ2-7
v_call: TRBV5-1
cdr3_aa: CASMPTSGSFYEQYF
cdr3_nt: TGCGCCAGCATGCCCACTAGCGGGAGTTTCTACGAGCAGTACTTC

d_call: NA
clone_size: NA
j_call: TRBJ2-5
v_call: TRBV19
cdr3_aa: CASTQGRGETQYF
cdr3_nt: TGTGCCAGTACCCAGGGAAGGGGGGAGACCCAGTACTTC

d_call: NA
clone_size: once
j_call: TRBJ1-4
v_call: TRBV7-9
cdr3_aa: CASSARGEKLFF
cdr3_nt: TGTGCCAGCAGCGCCAGAGGGGAAAAACTGTTTTTT

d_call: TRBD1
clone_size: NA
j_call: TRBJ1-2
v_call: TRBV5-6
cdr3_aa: CASSEAGTGALYGYTF
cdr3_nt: TGTGCCAGCAGTGAAGCCGGGACAGGGGCCCTCTATGGCTACACCTTC

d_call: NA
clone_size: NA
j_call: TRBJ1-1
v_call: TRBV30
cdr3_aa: CAWSAQGEAFF
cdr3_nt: TGTGCCTGGAGTGCGCAGGGGGAAGCTTTCTTT

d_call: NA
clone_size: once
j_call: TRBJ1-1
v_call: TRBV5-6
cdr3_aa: CASSRSGGLEAFF
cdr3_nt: TGTGCCAGCAGCCGGAGCGGGGGCCTCGAAGCTTTCTTT

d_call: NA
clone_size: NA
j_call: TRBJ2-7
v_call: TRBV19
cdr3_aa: CASSIGITYEQYF
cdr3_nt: TGTGCCAGTAGTATCGGGATTACGTACGAGCAGTACTTC

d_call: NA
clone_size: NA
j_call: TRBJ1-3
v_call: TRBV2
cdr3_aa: CASTEGSGAGNTIYF
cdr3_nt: TGTGCCAGCACCGAAGGATCAGGGGCTGGAAACACCATATATTTT

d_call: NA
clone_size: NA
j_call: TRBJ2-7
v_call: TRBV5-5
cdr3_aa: CASSPRTPSYEQYF
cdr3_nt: TGTGCCAGCAGCCCGAGGACACCTTCCTACGAGCAGTACTTC

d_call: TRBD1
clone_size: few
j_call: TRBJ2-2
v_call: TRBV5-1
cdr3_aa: CASSTQGAPGELFF
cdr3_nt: TGCGCCAGCAGTACACAGGGGGCGCCCGGGGAGCTGTTTTTT

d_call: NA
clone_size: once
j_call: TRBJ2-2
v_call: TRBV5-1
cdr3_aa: CASSLTPSSAGELFF
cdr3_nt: TGCGCCAGCAGCTTGACCCCTTCTAGCGCCGGGGAGCTGTTTTTT

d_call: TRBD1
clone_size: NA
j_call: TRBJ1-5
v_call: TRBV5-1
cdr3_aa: CASSLEQGGQPQHF
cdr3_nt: TGCGCCAGCAGCTTAGAACAGGGGGGGCAGCCCCAGCATTTT

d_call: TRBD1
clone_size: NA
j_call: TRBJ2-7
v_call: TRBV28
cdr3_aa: CASSYPTGPSEQYF
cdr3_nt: TGTGCCAGCAGTTATCCGACAGGGCCCTCCGAGCAGTACTTC

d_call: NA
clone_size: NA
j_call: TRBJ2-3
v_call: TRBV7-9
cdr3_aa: CASSITSTDTQYF
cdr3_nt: TGTGCCAGCAGCATAACTAGCACAGATACGCAGTATTTT

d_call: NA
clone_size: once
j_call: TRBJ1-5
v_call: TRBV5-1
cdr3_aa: CASSLAGRAGQPQHF
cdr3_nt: TGCGCCAGCAGCTTGGCTGGGAGAGCGGGTCAGCCCCAGCATTTT

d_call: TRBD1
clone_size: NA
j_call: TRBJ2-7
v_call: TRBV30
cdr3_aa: CAWSVETGLYEQYF
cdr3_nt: TGTGCCTGGAGTGTGGAGACAGGGCTATACGAGCAGTACTTC

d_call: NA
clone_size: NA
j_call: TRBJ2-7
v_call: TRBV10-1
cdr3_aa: CASSEISGEQYF
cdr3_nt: TGCGCCAGCAGTGAAATTAGCGGCGAGCAGTACTTC

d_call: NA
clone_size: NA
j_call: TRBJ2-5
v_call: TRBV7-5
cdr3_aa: CVRSFSLEQETQYF
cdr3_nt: TGTGTCAGAAGCTTTTCACTTGAGCAAGAGACCCAGTACTTC

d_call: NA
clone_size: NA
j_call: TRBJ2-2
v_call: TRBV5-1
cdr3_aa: CASSLGPGSDGELFF
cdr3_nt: TGCGCCAGCAGCTTGGGGCCGGGGAGCGACGGGGAGCTGTTTTTT

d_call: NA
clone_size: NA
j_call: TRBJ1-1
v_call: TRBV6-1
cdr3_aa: CASRNSGRNTEAFF
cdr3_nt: TGTGCCAGCAGGAATTCTGGGAGGAACACTGAAGCTTTCTTT

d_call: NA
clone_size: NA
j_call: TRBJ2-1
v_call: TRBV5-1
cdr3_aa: CASSFQGTEEQFF
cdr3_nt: TGCGCCAGCAGCTTCCAGGGAACCGAGGAGCAGTTCTTC